This TCR beta chain was retrieved from a study of shared T cell receptors in the human thymus. The germline V gene encodes CDR1 SNHLY and CDR2 FYNNEI. This CDR3 spans 17 amino acids. V was clipped by 5 bases and J by 8 bases; unmatched bases: 16. Data came from immunoSEQ multiplex PCR; TCRdb stores just in-frame clones and leaves some out. The data contain about 660,000 clones, around 87% of them singletons. The same data also went into a second study, on human thymus T cells. That source reports: Immunologically healthy infants in Finland undergoing congenital heart defect surgery were the donors.

The origin of this receptor is a boy under three years old with a congenital heart defect. This chain links TRBV2 with TRBJ1-4; 8 bases match TRBD1. The sample consisted of thymocytes. CDR3 sequence (DNA): TGTGCCAGCAGTTCTATCACCCTGACAGGGGTAGGGGAAAAACTGTTTTTT. Encoded protein: CASSSITLTGVGEKLFF.